This entry lists 30 T cell receptor beta chains sequenced from one sample in a study of blood T cell repertoires in COVID-19. The repertoire was sequenced with immunoSEQ multiplex PCR; TCRdb's copy has only in-frame clones and lacks some. Among 100,000 to 120,000 clones listed, 88% were seen once. The sequencing input was peripheral blood. These receptors were obtained from a woman in her 50s with acute or convalescent COVID-19.

This chain uses TRBV5-1 with TRBJ2-1, with D possibly being TRBD2 (5 bases). Germline V gives CDR1 SGHRS, CDR2 YFSETQ. This CDR3 region has 15 residues. Trimming shortened V by 0 bases and J by 2 bases, and 9 bases separated the two germline ends. CDR3 coding DNA: TGCGCCAGCAGCTTGGTGCCCGGGGCCTACAATGAGCAGTTCTTC. Amino acid sequence: CASSLVPGAYNEQFF.

The genes are TRBV20-1 and TRBJ2-7; D perhaps matches TRBD1 (6 bases). The CDR3 runs to 16 residues. Per the germline V gene, CDR1 is DFQATT and CDR2 is SNEGSKA (reference sequence). V was pared by 3 bases and J by 2 bases, with 20 bases between. CDR3 in DNA: TGCAGTGCTAGTAGCGAAGGGGGAGAAGGGGCCTACGAGCAGTACTTC. This sequence encodes CSASSEGGEGAYEQYF.

The chain recombines TRBV18 with TRBJ2-1; possible D gene TRBD1, 6 bases. The V gene's germline CDR1 is KGHSH and CDR2 LQKENI. V was cut by 4 bases and J by 8 bases, with 9 bases left in between. The CDR3 spans 12 residues. The CDR3, as DNA: TGTGCCAGCTCACTAAACAGGGATGAGCAGTTCTTC. Encoded protein: CASSLNRDEQFF.

The rearrangement joins TRBV19 to TRBJ2-2; possibly TRBD1 for D (6 bases). Germline V CDR1 and CDR2: LNHDA, SQIVND (reference sequence). This CDR3 region has 16 residues. Trimming removed 6 bases from V and 4 bases from J, with 18 bases in between. The CDR3 region is CASSPGQTNPTGELFF. Written as DNA, the CDR3 is TGTGCCAGTAGCCCTGGACAGACAAACCCCACCGGGGAGCTGTTTTTT.

V gene TRBV3-1 (or the pseudogene TRBV3-2) combines with J gene TRBJ1-3; TRBD1 might be the D (6 bases). This CDR3 is 15 amino acids long. Trimming took off 3 bases at V and 0 bases at J, with 9 bases between the two ends. Germline V lookup: CDR1 LGHDT, CDR2 YNNKEL (reference sequence). This CDR3 is CASSHQGPSGNTIYF. Here the CDR3 DNA reads TGTGCCAGCAGCCACCAGGGGCCCTCTGGAAACACCATATATTTT.

CDR3 in DNA: TGTGCCAGCAGAGCCGGGACTAGCGGAGGGGGAAGTACGCAGTATTTT. Residues: CASRAGTSGGGSTQYF. The V gene is TRBV11-3, the J gene TRBJ2-3; TRBD2 aligns across 11 bases. CDR1 SGHNT and CDR2 YENEEA come from the germline V gene. The J segment lost 8 bases and the V segment lost 6 bases, leaving 13 bases of the junction unmatched. CDR3 length: 16 amino acids.

The chain joins TRBV5-1 to TRBJ2-3; D is possibly TRBD2 (5 bases). The CDR3 covers 15 residues. The V end was cut by 3 bases, the J end by 1 base, with 12 bases between. Germline V CDR1 and CDR2: SGHRS, YFSETQ. The CDR3 nucleotides are TGCGCCAGCAGCTCCGGGGAGAGGCGCACAGATACGCAGTATTTT. Translating it yields CASSSGERRTDTQYF.

The V call is TRBV28, the J call TRBJ2-7; 12 bases line up with TRBD2. The germline gives CDR1 MDHEN, CDR2 SYDVKM. The CDR3 has 15 residues. J was trimmed by 4 bases and V by 3 bases; bases with no gene match: 4. CDR3: CASSFSLAGGYEQYF. CDR3 DNA: TGTGCCAGCAGTTTCTCTCTAGCGGGAGGGTACGAGCAGTACTTC.

This clone occurred a few times. The rearrangement uses TRBV2 and TRBJ2-7, with TRBD1 matching 7 bases. The CDR3 totals 14 residues. Germline lookup yields CDR1 SNHLY and CDR2 FYNNEI. V was pared by 6 bases and J by 0 bases, with 5 bases of the junction left unmatched. CDR3 nucleotide sequence: TGTGCCAGCAGACCCGGGACAGTCTCCTACGAGCAGTACTTC. Amino acid sequence: CASRPGTVSYEQYF.

The chain links TRBV5-1 to TRBJ2-7; 9 bases align to TRBD1. From germline, CDR1 is SGHRS and CDR2 YFSETQ. Losses at the gene ends were 3 bases for V and 5 bases for J; bases not matched to a gene: 6. The CDR3 is 14 residues long. The CDR3 DNA reads as TGCGCCAGCAGCTACCGGGACAGGGTAGACGAGCAGTACTTC. Residues: CASSYRDRVDEQYF.

For the CDR3, the DNA is TGTGCCACCAGACAGGGGGTTAGGGGTAATTCACCCCTCCACTTT. Translated, it gives CATRQGVRGNSPLHF. The rearrangement links TRBV24-1 to TRBJ1-6, with TRBD1 matching over 8 bases. CDR1 is KGHDR, CDR2 SFDVKD, per germline. V gave up 7 bases and J gave up 6 bases; unmatched junction bases: 7. The CDR3 has 15 residues.

CDR3 region: CASSSLTIVGNNEQFF. In DNA, the CDR3 is TGCGCCAGCAGCTCCTTGACTATCGTCGGGAACAATGAGCAGTTCTTC. The chain links TRBV5-1 to TRBJ2-1, with a weak D call TRBD2 (5 bases). The CDR3 consists of 16 residues. Germline lookup yields CDR1 SGHRS and CDR2 YFSETQ. Trimming left V 3 bases short and J 5 bases short, with 18 bases between. Full variable domain (rest looked up from reference TRBV5-1 and TRBJ2-1): KAGVTQTPRYLIKTRGQQVTLSCSPISGHRSVSWYQQTPGQGLQFLFEYFSETQRNKGNFPGRFSGRQFSNSRSEMNVSTLELGDSALYLCASSSLTIVGNNEQFFGPGTRLTVL.

This clone is a singleton in its sample. The CDR3 loop is CASSTRSSGNTIYF. In DNA, the CDR3 is TGTGCCAGCTCTACCCGGAGCTCTGGAAACACCATATATTTT. This chain links TRBV27 with TRBJ1-3; D remains ambiguous. The CDR3 covers 14 residues. Germline CDR1 reads MNHEY; CDR2 reads SMNVEV (reference sequence). The V end lost 8 bases, the J end lost 0 bases, and 11 bases lay between the germline ends.

The table lists this clone with a count of one. The genes are TRBV19 and TRBJ1-1; 7 bases are shared with TRBD1. The CDR3 length is 16 residues. Germline-derived CDR1 and CDR2 are LNHDA and SQIVND (reference sequence). J was trimmed by 4 bases and V by 1 base; bases with no gene match: 9. CDR3 DNA: TGTGCCAGTAGTATAGGGAGGGGGCAGGTGGTCACTGAAGCTTTCTTT. Residues: CASSIGRGQVVTEAFF.

V gene TRBV23-1 combines with J gene TRBJ1-5, with TRBD1 as a possible D gene (5 bases). TRBV23-1 is an ORF, and what it does is uncertain. Between the trimmed V and J ends, which lost 11 bases and 4 bases, there was a span of 24 bases. The CDR3 sequence is 16 residues long. DNA of the CDR3: TGCGCCGACAACCTCCAGGGTGCCGAAGCAAATCAGCCCCAGCATTTT. Its protein is CADNLQGAEANQPQHF.

The CDR3 DNA follows: TGTGCCAGCAGTCCACTCCCACAGCCCCACGAGCAGTACTTC. As protein: CASSPLPQPHEQYF. V is TRBV27 and J is TRBJ2-7; D not certain. The CDR3 is made up of 14 amino acids. V was shortened by 5 bases and J by 5 bases, with 16 bases between the two germline ends. CDR1 and CDR2 (germline): MNHEY, SMNVEV (reference sequence).

The chain combines TRBV13 with TRBJ2-1; the match to TRBD2 covers 8 bases. V lost 5 bases and J lost 0; bases outside the gene matches: 9. CDR1 and CDR2 (germline): PRHDT, FYEKMQ (reference sequence). The CDR3 totals 17 residues. CDR3 DNA sequence: TGTGCCAGCAGCCCTAAACCGGGGGGGACCTCCTACAATGAGCAGTTCTTC. It codes for CASSPKPGGTSYNEQFF.

This chain links TRBV3-1 (or the pseudogene TRBV3-2) with TRBJ2-7, with D possibly matching TRBD1 (5 bases). Trimming took 8 bases from V and 0 from J, leaving 17 bases between them. The CDR3 is made up of 15 amino acids. Germline-derived CDR1 and CDR2 are LGHDT and YNNKEL (reference sequence). The CDR3 sequence is CASAPQAGPSYEQYF. The CDR3 DNA reads as TGTGCCAGCGCCCCACAGGCAGGGCCCTCCTACGAGCAGTACTTC.

V and J are TRBV30 and TRBJ2-2, with 7 bases fitting TRBD1. The CDR3 has 14 amino acids. The V segment lost 3 bases and the J segment 1 base; nucleotides outside the gene matches: 2. In germline, CDR1 is GTSNPN, CDR2 SVGIG (reference sequence). The CDR3 spells CAWRNRGNTGELFF. The CDR3 nucleotides are TGTGCCTGGAGGAACAGGGGGAACACCGGGGAGCTGTTTTTT. Using reference TRBV30 and TRBJ2-2 for the parts outside the CDR3, the full variable domain is SQTIHQWPATLVQPVGSPLSLECTVEGTSNPNLYWYRQAAGRGLQLLFYSVGIGQISSEVPQNLSASRPQDRQFILSSKKLLLSDSGFYLCAWRNRGNTGELFFGEGSRLTVL.

The genes are TRBV6-5 and TRBJ2-5; maybe TRBD2 (6 bases). V lost 5 bases and J 5 bases, leaving 12 bases between the germline ends. There are 13 residues in the CDR3. Germline lookup yields CDR1 MNHEY and CDR2 SVGAGI. The CDR3 protein is CASSRLSGETQYF. The DNA of the CDR3 is TGTGCCAGCAGTAGGTTGAGCGGGGAGACCCAGTACTTC.

The CDR3: CASNSGQGIEKLFF. CDR3 in DNA: TGTGCCAGCAACTCAGGGCAGGGCATAGAAAAACTGTTTTTT. The chain uses TRBV7-9 and TRBJ1-4; D perhaps matches TRBD1 (5 bases). The CDR3 is made up of 14 amino acids. CDR1 and CDR2 (germline): SEHNR, FQNEAQ (reference sequence). The V gene lost 7 bases and the J gene lost 8 bases, with 17 bases spanning the gap.

The J gene is TRBJ1-2, the V gene TRBV6-5, with 8 bases fitting TRBD1. Per germline, CDR1 MNHEY and CDR2 SVGAGI. The V and J ends lost 3 bases and 2 bases, in that order; junction bases with no gene match: 5. The length of the CDR3 is 15 residues. The CDR3 here is CASSYNTGGNYGYTF. The CDR3 region has the DNA TGTGCCAGCAGTTATAATACAGGGGGAAACTATGGCTACACCTTC.

J is TRBJ2-5 and V is TRBV5-1, with a weak D call TRBD2 (6 bases). Germline CDR1 is SGHRS and CDR2 is YFSETQ. The CDR3 contains 15 residues. Trimming took off 4 bases at V and 2 bases at J, with 15 bases between the two ends. The CDR3: CASSAGLPIQETQYF. For the CDR3, the DNA is TGCGCCAGCAGCGCCGGACTACCAATTCAAGAGACCCAGTACTTC.

The chain combines TRBV7-2 with TRBJ2-7; a possible D gene is TRBD2 (5 bases). Trimming removed 1 base from V and 7 bases from J, with 8 bases in between. The CDR3 is made up of 12 amino acids. Germline CDR1 reads SGHTA; CDR2 reads FQGNSA. The CDR3 region has the DNA TGTGCCAGCAGCTTAGTGAGAGGGGAGCAGTACTTC. Translated: CASSLVRGEQYF. Full variable domain (remainder filled in from reference TRBV7-2 and TRBJ2-7): GAGVSQSPSNKVTEKGKDVELRCDPISGHTALYWYRQSLGQGLEFLIYFQGNSAPDKSGLPSDRFSAERTGGSVSTLTIQRTQQEDSAVYLCASSLVRGEQYFGPGTRLTVT.

V is TRBV18 and J is TRBJ1-1; 8 bases align to TRBD1. V lost 3 bases, J lost 7 bases, and 7 bases stayed unmatched. CDR3 length equals 14 residues. Germline V lookup: CDR1 KGHSH, CDR2 LQKENI. The CDR3 nucleotides read TGTGCCAGCTCACCTTCGACAGGGGCGAATGAAGCTTTCTTT. Encoded protein: CASSPSTGANEAFF. The variable domain in full, with the rest retrieved from reference TRBV18 and TRBJ1-1, is NAGVMQNPRHLVRRRGQEARLRCSPMKGHSHVYWYRQLPEEGLKFMVYLQKENIIDESGMPKERFSAEFPKEGPSILRIQQVVRGDSAAYFCASSPSTGANEAFFGQGTRLTVV.

The chain joins TRBV11-2 to TRBJ2-5; 10 bases match TRBD2. The germline V gene has CDR1 SGHAT and CDR2 FQNNGV. The CDR3 has 15 residues. The V and J ends lost 1 base and 7 bases, in that order; junction bases with no gene match: 6. The CDR3 nucleotides read TGTGCCAGCAGCTTAGGGCTAGCGGGAGTAGGGACCCAGTACTTC. Its translation: CASSLGLAGVGTQYF.

This chain joins TRBV19 and TRBJ2-3, with TRBD2 matching 10 bases. This CDR3 has 15 amino acids. The germline V gene encodes CDR1 LNHDA and CDR2 SQIVND (reference sequence). The V gene end was trimmed by 6 bases and the J gene end by 3 bases; junction bases not matched to a gene: 6. The CDR3 reads CASSPTSGVTDTQYF. DNA of the CDR3: TGTGCCAGTAGCCCAACTAGCGGGGTAACAGATACGCAGTATTTT. The variable domain in full, completed from reference TRBV19 and TRBJ2-3, reads DGGITQSPKYLFRKEGQNVTLSCEQNLNHDAMYWYRQDPGQGLRLIYYSQIVNDFQKGDIAEGYSVSREKKESFPLTVTSAQKNPTAFYLCASSPTSGVTDTQYFGPGTRLTVL.

The chain uses TRBV9 and TRBJ1-1; no firm D call. V dropped 0 bases and J dropped 0 bases, with 6 bases sitting between them. CDR1 is SGDLS and CDR2 is YYNGEE in the germline V gene. The CDR3 spans 14 residues. The CDR3 is CASSVARMNTEAFF. CDR3 nucleotide sequence: TGTGCCAGCAGCGTAGCCAGGATGAACACTGAAGCTTTCTTT. Supplemented by reference TRBV9 and TRBJ1-1, the full variable domain reads DSGVTQTPKHLITATGQRVTLRCSPRSGDLSVYWYQQSLDQGLQFLIQYYNGEERAKGNILERFSAQQFPDLHSELNLSSLELGDSALYFCASSVARMNTEAFFGQGTRLTVV.

This chain connects TRBV7-8 to TRBJ2-1; 11 nucleotides match TRBD1. V lost 4 bases to trimming and J lost 8 bases; unmatched junction nucleotides: 7. The CDR3 has 15 amino acids. Per germline, CDR1 SGHVS and CDR2 FQNEAQ. In DNA form, the CDR3 reads TGTGCCAGCAGCTCCGGACAGGGGGCCGGCCATGAGCAGTTCTTC. This codes for CASSSGQGAGHEQFF.

This clone was seen just once. The gene calls are TRBV11-2 and TRBJ2-5; 8 bases match TRBD2. The J segment lost 5 bases and the V segment lost 5 bases, leaving 10 bases of the junction unmatched. Germline V gene data show CDR1 as SGHAT and CDR2 as FQNNGV. This CDR3 comprises 15 residues. CDR3 DNA sequence: TGTGCCAGCAGCCCTACAGCGGGAGTGTTTGAGACCCAGTACTTC. Protein product: CASSPTAGVFETQYF.